The rows below give T cell receptor beta chains drawn from one sample of a study of T cell repertoires in cytomegalovirus infection. A single record per CDR3 protein comes from TCRdb applying MiXCR to the reads. Of roughly 320,000 distinct CDR3 sequences in the sample, 9.5% are singletons; the top ten hold over 3.5%. The sequencing input was PBMCs. The receptors derive from a human donor in good health (CMV status not recorded). Some clones in this sample may be carry-over from other donors' samples. Each CDR3 is given with its conserved first and last residue. The order of the fields is J gene, D gene, clone size, V gene, CDR3 protein, CDR3 DNA. D genes are given only for firm matches. Size is stated for part of the rows, as once, few or many counts, or as a class when the clone is expanded.

TRBJ2-3 | - | few | TRBV6-2/TRBV6-3 | CASSYWDKYTDTQYF | TGTGCCAGCAGTTACTGGGACAAATACACAGATACGCAGTATTTT
TRBJ1-2 | - | many | TRBV7-2 | CASSPAGAPHF | TGTGCCAGCAGCCCAGCCGGGGCCCCCCACTTC
TRBJ1-1 | - | few | TRBV29-1 | CSTEGAFF | TGCAGCACGGAAGGAGCTTTCTTT
TRBJ2-1 | - | many | TRBV7-3 | CASSPGYLLSNEQFF | TGTGCCAGCAGTCCAGGATACCTTTTGAGCAATGAGCAGTTCTTC
TRBJ2-5 | TRBD2 | few | TRBV5-1 | CASSTGGSGRVQYF | TGCGCCAGCAGCACCGGTGGTAGCGGGAGGGTCCAGTACTTC
TRBJ2-2 | - | many | TRBV11-1 | CASSPSLSNTGELFF | TGTGCCAGCAGCCCAAGCCTATCCAACACCGGGGAGCTGTTTTTT
TRBJ1-5 | - | - | TRBV6-2/TRBV6-3 | CASSPTGNQNQPQHF | TGTGCCAGCAGCCCTACAGGGAACCAGAATCAGCCCCAGCATTTT
TRBJ2-5 | TRBD1 | few | TRBV7-2 | CASSYLSGTAEKETQYF | TGTGCCAGCAGCTACTTGTCCGGGACAGCGGAGAAAGAGACCCAGTACTTC
TRBJ1-4 | - | - | TRBV28 | CASSLGGANENLFF | TGTGCCAGCAGTTTAGGGGGAGCTAATGAAAATCTGTTTTTT
TRBJ2-7 | TRBD2 | many | TRBV7-9 | CASSSTGTSGTGGVGEQYF | TGTGCCAGCAGCTCCACCGGGACTAGCGGGACCGGAGGCGTAGGCGAGCAGTACTTC
TRBJ2-1 | TRBD2 | few | TRBV19 | CASSILAVSSYNEQFF | TGTGCCAGTAGTATACTAGCGGTGAGCTCCTACAATGAGCAGTTCTTC
TRBJ1-2 | TRBD1 | - | TRBV18 | CASSSKDRVNYGYTF | TGTGCCAGCTCATCCAAGGACAGGGTGAACTATGGCTACACCTTC
TRBJ1-1 | - | - | TRBV28 | CASSSQWKAFF | TGTGCCAGCAGTTCACAGTGGAAAGCTTTCTTT
TRBJ2-1 | TRBD2 | many | TRBV6-1 | CASSPKAGLYEQFF | TGTGCCAGCAGCCCAAAAGCGGGGTTGTATGAGCAGTTCTTC
TRBJ2-1 | - | many | TRBV7-2 | CASSLGWSVSGNEQFF | TGTGCCAGCAGCTTAGGGTGGTCAGTATCGGGAAATGAGCAGTTCTTC
TRBJ2-1 | TRBD1 | few | TRBV7-3 | CASSFDRANEQFF | TGTGCCAGCAGCTTTGACAGGGCAAATGAGCAGTTCTTC
TRBJ1-5 | - | few | TRBV12-3/TRBV12-4 | CASSFGRGGNQPQHF | TGTGCCAGCAGTTTTGGAAGGGGGGGCAATCAGCCCCAGCATTTT
TRBJ1-5 | - | many | TRBV7-2 | CASSPPGAGGNQPQHF | TGTGCCAGCAGCCCCCCGGGAGCGGGGGGCAATCAGCCCCAGCATTTT
TRBJ1-2 | - | few | TRBV12-5 | CASGLVLGARGYTF | TGTGCTAGTGGTTTGGTACTGGGGGCACGGGGCTACACCTTC
TRBJ2-5 | TRBD2 | few | TRBV4-1 | CASSQDNLAGAETQYF | TGCGCCAGCAGCCAAGATAACCTAGCGGGAGCAGAGACCCAGTACTTC
TRBJ1-5 | - | - | TRBV7-2 | CASSLQQGSVQPQHF | TGTGCCAGCAGCTTACAACAGGGAAGCGTTCAGCCCCAGCATTTT
TRBJ1-6 | - | many | TRBV7-2 | CASSPRREGRDSPLHF | TGTGCCAGCAGCCCCCGGCGGGAGGGGCGGGATTCACCCCTCCACTTT
TRBJ2-2 | - | many | TRBV11-2 | CASTVPQRASTGELFF | TGTGCCAGCACCGTTCCCCAGCGGGCTTCCACCGGGGAGCTGTTTTTT
TRBJ2-3 | - | few | TRBV7-2 | CASSSTAATSTDTQYF | TGTGCCAGCAGCTCGACTGCGGCGACTAGCACAGATACGCAGTATTTT
TRBJ1-3 | TRBD1 | - | TRBV2 | CASRETGVPGNTIYF | TGTGCCAGCAGGGAGACAGGGGTCCCTGGAAACACCATATATTTT
TRBJ2-5 | TRBD2 | - | TRBV7-2 | CASSFQAGGETQYF | TGTGCCAGCAGCTTCCAAGCGGGGGGGGAGACCCAGTACTTC
TRBJ2-7 | - | many | TRBV7-2 | CASSLAGGYEQYF | TGTGCCAGCAGCTTAGCAGGGGGCTACGAGCAGTACTTC
TRBJ1-2 | - | few | TRBV25-1 | CASSDSGGQIYGYTF | TGTGCCAGCAGTGATTCGGGGGGGCAGATTTATGGCTACACCTTC
TRBJ1-1 | - | few | TRBV7-2 | CASSRERTEAFF | TGTGCCAGCAGCAGGGAGAGAACTGAAGCTTTCTTT